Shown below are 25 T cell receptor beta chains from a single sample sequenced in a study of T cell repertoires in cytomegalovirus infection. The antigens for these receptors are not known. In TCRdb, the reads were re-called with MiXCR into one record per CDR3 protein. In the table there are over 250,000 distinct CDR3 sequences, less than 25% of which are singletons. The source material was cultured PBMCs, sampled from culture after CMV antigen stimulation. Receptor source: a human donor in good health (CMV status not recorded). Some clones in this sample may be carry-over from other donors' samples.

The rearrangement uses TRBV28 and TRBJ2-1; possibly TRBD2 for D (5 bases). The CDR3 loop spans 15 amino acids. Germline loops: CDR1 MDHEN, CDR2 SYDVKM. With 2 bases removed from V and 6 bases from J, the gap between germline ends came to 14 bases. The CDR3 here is CASSLAGLAINEQFF. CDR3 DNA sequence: TGTGCCAGCAGTTTAGCTGGGCTAGCAATCAATGAGCAGTTCTTC.

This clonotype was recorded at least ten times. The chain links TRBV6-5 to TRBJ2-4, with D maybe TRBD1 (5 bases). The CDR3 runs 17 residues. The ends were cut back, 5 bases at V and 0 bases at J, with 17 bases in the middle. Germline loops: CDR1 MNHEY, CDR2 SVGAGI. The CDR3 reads CASSPPRVGLAKNIQYF. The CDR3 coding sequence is TGTGCCAGCAGTCCCCCCCGGGTGGGGCTAGCCAAAAACATTCAGTACTTC.

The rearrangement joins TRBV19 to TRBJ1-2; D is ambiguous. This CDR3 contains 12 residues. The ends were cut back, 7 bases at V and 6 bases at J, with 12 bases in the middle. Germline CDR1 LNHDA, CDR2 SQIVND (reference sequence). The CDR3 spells CASTPSRDGYTF. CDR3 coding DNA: TGTGCCAGTACCCCTTCGAGAGATGGCTACACCTTC.

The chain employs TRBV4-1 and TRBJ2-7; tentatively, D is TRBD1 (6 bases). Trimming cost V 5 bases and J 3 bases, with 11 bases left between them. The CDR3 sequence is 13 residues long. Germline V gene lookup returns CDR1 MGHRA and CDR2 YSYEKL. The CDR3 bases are TGCGCCAGCAGCACCACGACAGGCTACGAGCAGTACGTC. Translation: CASSTTTGYEQYV.

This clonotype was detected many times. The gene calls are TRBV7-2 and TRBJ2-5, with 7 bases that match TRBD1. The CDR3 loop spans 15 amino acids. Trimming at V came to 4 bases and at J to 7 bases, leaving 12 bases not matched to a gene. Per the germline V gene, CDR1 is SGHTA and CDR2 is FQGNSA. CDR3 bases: TGTGCCAGCAGCTCCACCCGACAGGGTCTGGGGACCCAGTACTTC. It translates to CASSSTRQGLGTQYF. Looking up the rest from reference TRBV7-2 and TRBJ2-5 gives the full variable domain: GAGVSQSPSNKVTEKGKDVELRCDPISGHTALYWYRQSLGQGLEFLIYFQGNSAPDKSGLPSDRFSAERTGGSVSTLTIQRTQQEDSAVYLCASSSTRQGLGTQYFGPGTRLLVL.

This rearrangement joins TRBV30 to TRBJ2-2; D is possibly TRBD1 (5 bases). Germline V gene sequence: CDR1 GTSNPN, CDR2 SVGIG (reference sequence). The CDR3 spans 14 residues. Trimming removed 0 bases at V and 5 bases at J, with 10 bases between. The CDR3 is CAWSVLKGTGELFF. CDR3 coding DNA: TGTGCCTGGAGTGTTCTGAAGGGGACCGGGGAGCTGTTTTTT.

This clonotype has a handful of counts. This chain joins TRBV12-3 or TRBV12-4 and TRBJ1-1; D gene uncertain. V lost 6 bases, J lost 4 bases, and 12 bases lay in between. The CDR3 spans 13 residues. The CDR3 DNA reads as TGTGCCAGCAGCATATTGGAGGGCACTGAAGCTTTCTTT. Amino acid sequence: CASSILEGTEAFF.

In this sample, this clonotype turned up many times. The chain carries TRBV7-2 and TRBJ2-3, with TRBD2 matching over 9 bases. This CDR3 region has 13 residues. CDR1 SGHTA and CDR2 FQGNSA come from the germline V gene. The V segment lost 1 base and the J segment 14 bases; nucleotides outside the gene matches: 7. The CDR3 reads CASSLGAGGILYF. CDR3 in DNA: TGTGCCAGCAGCTTAGGTGCGGGAGGGATTCTGTATTTT.

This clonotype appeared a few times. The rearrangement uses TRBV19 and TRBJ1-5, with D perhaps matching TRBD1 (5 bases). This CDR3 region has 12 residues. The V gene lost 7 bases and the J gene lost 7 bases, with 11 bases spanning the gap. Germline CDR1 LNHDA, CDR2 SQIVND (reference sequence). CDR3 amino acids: CASKSGAQPQHF. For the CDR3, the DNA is TGTGCCAGTAAGTCCGGGGCCCAGCCCCAGCATTTT.

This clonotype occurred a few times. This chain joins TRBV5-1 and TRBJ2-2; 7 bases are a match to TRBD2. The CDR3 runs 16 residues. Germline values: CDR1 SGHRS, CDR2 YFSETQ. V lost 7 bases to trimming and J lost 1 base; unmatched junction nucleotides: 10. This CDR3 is CASAMSSSGNTGELFF. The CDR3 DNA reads TGCGCCAGCGCGATGTCGTCTAGCGGGAACACCGGGGAGCTGTTTTTT. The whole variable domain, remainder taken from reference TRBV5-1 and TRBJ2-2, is KAGVTQTPRYLIKTRGQQVTLSCSPISGHRSVSWYQQTPGQGLQFLFEYFSETQRNKGNFPGRFSGRQFSNSRSEMNVSTLELGDSALYLCASAMSSSGNTGELFFGEGSRLTVL.

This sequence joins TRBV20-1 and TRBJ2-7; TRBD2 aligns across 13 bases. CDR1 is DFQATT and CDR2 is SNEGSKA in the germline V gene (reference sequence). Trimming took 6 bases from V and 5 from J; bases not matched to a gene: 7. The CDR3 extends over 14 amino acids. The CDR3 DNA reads TGCAGTGCCAGGACTAGCGGGAGCCAAGACGAGCAGTACTTC. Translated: CSARTSGSQDEQYF.

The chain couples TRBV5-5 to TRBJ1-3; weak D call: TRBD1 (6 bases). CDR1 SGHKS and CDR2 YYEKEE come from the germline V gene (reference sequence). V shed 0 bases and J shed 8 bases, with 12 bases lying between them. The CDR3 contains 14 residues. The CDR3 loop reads CASSLVNREDTIYF. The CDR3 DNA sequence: TGTGCCAGCAGCTTGGTCAACAGGGAAGACACCATATATTTT.

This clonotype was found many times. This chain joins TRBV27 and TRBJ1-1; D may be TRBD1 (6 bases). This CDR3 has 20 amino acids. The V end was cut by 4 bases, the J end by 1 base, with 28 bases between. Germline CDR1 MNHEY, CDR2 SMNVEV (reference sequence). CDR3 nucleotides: TGTGCCAGCAGTTCGCCCACCCCCAGACAGGCTCCGATTAAGAACACTGAAGCTTTCTTT. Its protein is CASSSPTPRQAPIKNTEAFF.

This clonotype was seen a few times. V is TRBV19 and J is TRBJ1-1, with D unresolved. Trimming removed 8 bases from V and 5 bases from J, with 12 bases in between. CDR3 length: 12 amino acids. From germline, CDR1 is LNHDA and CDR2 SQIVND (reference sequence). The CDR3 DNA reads TGTGCCAGTCAAGGGCCGTCAACTGAAGCTTTCTTT. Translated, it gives CASQGPSTEAFF.

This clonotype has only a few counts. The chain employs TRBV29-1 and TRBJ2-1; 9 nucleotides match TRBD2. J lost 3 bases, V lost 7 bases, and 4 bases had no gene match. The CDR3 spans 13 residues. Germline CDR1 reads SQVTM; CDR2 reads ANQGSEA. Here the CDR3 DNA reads TGCAGCGCTCTGACTAGCGGCTACAATGAGCAGTTCTTC. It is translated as CSALTSGYNEQFF.

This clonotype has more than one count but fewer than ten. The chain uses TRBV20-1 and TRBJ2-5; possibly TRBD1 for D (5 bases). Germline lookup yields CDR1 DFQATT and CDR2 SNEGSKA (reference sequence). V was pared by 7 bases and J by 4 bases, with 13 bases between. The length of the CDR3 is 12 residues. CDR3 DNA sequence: TGCAGTGGGAGCTCAGGGTCAGAGACCCAGTACTTC. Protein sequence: CSGSSGSETQYF.

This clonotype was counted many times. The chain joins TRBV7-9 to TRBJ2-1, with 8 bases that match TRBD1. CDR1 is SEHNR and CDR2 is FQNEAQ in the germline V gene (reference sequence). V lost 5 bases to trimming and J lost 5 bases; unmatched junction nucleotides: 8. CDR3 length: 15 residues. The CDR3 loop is CASSEGQGSNNEQFF. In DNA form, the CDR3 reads TGTGCCAGCAGCGAAGGACAGGGTAGTAACAATGAGCAGTTCTTC.

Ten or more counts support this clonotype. CDR3 nucleotide sequence: TGTGCCAGCAGCTTTGACACTAGCGGCAGTGATACGCAGTATTTT. As protein: CASSFDTSGSDTQYF. The gene calls are TRBV7-2 and TRBJ2-3; TRBD2 aligns across 8 bases. CDR1 SGHTA and CDR2 FQGNSA come from the germline V gene. After removal of 3 bases from V and 6 bases from J, the junction contained 8 bases not matched to a gene. The CDR3 runs to 15 residues.

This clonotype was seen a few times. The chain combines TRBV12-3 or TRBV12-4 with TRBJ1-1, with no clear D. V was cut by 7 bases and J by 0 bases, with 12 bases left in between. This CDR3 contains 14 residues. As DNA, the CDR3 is TGTGCCAGCACCCCGGCGGCCATGAACACTGAAGCTTTCTTT. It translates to CASTPAAMNTEAFF.

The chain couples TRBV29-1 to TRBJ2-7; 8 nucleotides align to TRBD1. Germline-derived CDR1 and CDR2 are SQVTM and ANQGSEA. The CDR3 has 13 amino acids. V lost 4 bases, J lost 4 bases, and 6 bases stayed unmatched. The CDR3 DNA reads TGCAGCGTTGTGCCAGGGGGCACTTACGAGCAGTACTTC. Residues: CSVVPGGTYEQYF.

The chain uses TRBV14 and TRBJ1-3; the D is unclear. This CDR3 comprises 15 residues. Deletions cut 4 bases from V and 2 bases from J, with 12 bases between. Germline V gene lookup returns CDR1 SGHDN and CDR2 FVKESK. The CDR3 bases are TGTGCCAGCAGCCTATATAAAGGCACTGGAAACACCATATATTTT. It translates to CASSLYKGTGNTIYF. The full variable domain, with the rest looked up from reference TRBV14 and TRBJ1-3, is EAGVTQFPSHSVIEKGQTVTLRCDPISGHDNLYWYRRVMGKEIKFLLHFVKESKQDESGMPNNRFLAERTGGTYSTLKVQPAELEDSGVYFCASSLYKGTGNTIYFGEGSWLTVV.

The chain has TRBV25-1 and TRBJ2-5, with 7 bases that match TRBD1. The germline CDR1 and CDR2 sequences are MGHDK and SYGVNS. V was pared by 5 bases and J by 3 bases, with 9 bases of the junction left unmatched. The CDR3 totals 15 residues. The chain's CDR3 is CASSQLDREEETQYF. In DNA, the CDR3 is TGTGCCAGCAGTCAACTCGACAGGGAAGAAGAGACCCAGTACTTC.

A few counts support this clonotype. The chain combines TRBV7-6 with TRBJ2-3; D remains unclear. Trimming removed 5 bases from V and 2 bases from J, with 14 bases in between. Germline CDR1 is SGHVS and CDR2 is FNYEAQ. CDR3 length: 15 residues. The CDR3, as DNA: TGTGCCAGCAGCGCGACTCCGGACCCCACAGATACGCAGTATTTT. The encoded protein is CASSATPDPTDTQYF.

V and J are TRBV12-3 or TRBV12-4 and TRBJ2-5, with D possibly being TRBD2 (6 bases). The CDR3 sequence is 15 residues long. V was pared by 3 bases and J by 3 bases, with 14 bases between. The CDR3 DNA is TGTGCCAGCAGTTTCAAGGGACTCAATAAAGAGACCCAGTACTTC. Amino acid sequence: CASSFKGLNKETQYF.

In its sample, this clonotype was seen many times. The CDR3 coding sequence is TGTGCCTGGAGCCAAGCTGATAATTCACCCCTCCACTTT. As protein: CAWSQADNSPLHF. This sequence joins TRBV30 and TRBJ1-6; D uncertain. This CDR3 is 13 amino acids long. Trimming took 3 bases from V and 5 from J, leaving 8 bases between them. In germline, CDR1 is GTSNPN, CDR2 SVGIG (reference sequence).